These 16 T cell receptor beta chains were sequenced from one sample in a study of cytotoxic CD8 clonotypes in ibrutinib-treated CLL. Sequenced by immunoSEQ multiplex PCR; TCRdb stores in-frame clones only, minus some. The sample shows about 300,000 clones, more than 70% of them seen only once. The sample here was PBMCs, taken at disease progression, from a patient treated with ibrutinib. The source of these receptors is a human donor with chronic lymphocytic leukemia.

The chain combines TRBV30 with TRBJ1-2, with 11 nucleotides matching TRBD1. Looked up from germline, CDR1 is GTSNPN and CDR2 is SVGIG (reference sequence). The CDR3 spans 12 residues. J gave up 10 bases and V 1 base, and 2 bases lay outside the gene matches. The CDR3 protein is CAWSEGQGAYTF. The CDR3 nucleotides are TGTGCCTGGAGTGAAGGACAGGGGGCCTACACCTTC.

V gene TRBV4-1 combines with J gene TRBJ2-1; TRBD1 matches at 9 bases. Germline V CDR1 and CDR2: MGHRA, YSYEKL. This CDR3 region has 19 residues. V was clipped by 0 bases and J by 4 bases; unmatched bases: 13. The CDR3: CASSQERFPDRGRYNEQFF. The CDR3 DNA reads as TGCGCCAGCAGCCAAGAAAGGTTCCCGGACAGGGGACGTTACAATGAGCAGTTCTTC.

This clone has ten or more counts. CDR3 sequence (DNA): TGTGCCATCAGTGAGTCTCGGGACAGGGACGAGCAGTACTTC. Amino acid sequence: CAISESRDRDEQYF. The chain links TRBV10-3 to TRBJ2-7; TRBD1 agrees at 9 bases. Trimming at V came to 0 bases and at J to 5 bases, leaving 2 bases not matched to a gene. The CDR3 is 14 amino acids. CDR1 is ENHRY and CDR2 is SYGVKD in the germline V gene.

This clone was recorded only once. In DNA, the CDR3 is TGTGCCAGCAGCTTAGTGGGACCGCTCTCTGGAAACACCATATATTTT. The encoded protein is CASSLVGPLSGNTIYF. This chain uses TRBV7-8 with TRBJ1-3; the D gene is possibly TRBD1 (5 bases). There are 16 residues in the CDR3. V was pared by 1 base and J by 0 bases, with 10 bases between. CDR1 SGHVS and CDR2 FQNEAQ come from the germline V gene.

The chain couples TRBV4-1 to TRBJ2-5, with D perhaps TRBD2 (5 bases). The CDR3 spans 15 residues. Germline V gene lookup returns CDR1 MGHRA and CDR2 YSYEKL. V lost 0 bases, J lost 5 bases, and 13 bases lay in between. The CDR3 DNA reads as TGCGCCAGCAGCCAAGATAACGAGGGATCGGAGACCCAGTACTTC. Encoded protein: CASSQDNEGSETQYF.

V and J are TRBV7-9 and TRBJ2-7, with 11 bases matching TRBD1. Germline V lookup: CDR1 SEHNR, CDR2 FQNEAQ (reference sequence). The V segment lost 5 bases and the J segment 6 bases; nucleotides outside the gene matches: 12. The CDR3 is 16 residues long. The chain's CDR3 is CASSRRTGGTSGEQYF. The CDR3 nucleotides are TGTGCCAGCAGCCGCCGGACAGGGGGCACTTCGGGCGAGCAGTACTTC.

The J gene is TRBJ2-1, the V gene TRBV15; D possibly matches TRBD1 or TRBD2 (5 bases each). V was shortened by 0 bases and J by 0 bases, with 6 bases between the two germline ends. Per germline, CDR1 LNHNV and CDR2 YYDKDF (reference sequence). CDR3 size: 15 residues. CDR3: CATSREGDSYNEQFF. Written as DNA, the CDR3 is TGTGCCACCAGCAGAGAGGGGGACTCCTACAATGAGCAGTTCTTC.

This clone showed up just once. The CDR3 DNA sequence: TGTGCCAGCAGTTACTCAGGGGACAACTCTGGAAACACCATATATTTT. It specifies CASSYSGDNSGNTIYF. The chain couples TRBV6-5 to TRBJ1-3; possibly TRBD1 for D (6 bases). Deletions cut 0 bases from V and 0 bases from J, with 9 bases between. CDR1 is MNHEY and CDR2 is SVGAGI in the germline V gene. The CDR3 consists of 16 residues.

The J gene is TRBJ1-1, the V gene TRBV29-1; the D is unclear. The CDR3 runs 11 residues. The germline V gene encodes CDR1 SQVTM and CDR2 ANQGSEA. V lost 4 bases to trimming and J lost 1 base, with 4 bases between them. This CDR3 reads CSVVGNTEAFF. The DNA for the CDR3 is TGCAGCGTTGTGGGGAACACTGAAGCTTTCTTT.

The chain is built from TRBV28 and TRBJ2-7, with 7 bases that match TRBD1. CDR1 MDHEN and CDR2 SYDVKM come from the germline V gene. The CDR3 spans 12 residues. The V segment lost 7 bases and the J segment 4 bases; nucleotides outside the gene matches: 4. CDR3 nucleotide sequence: TGTGCCAGCACGACAGGGCCGTACGAGCAGTACTTC. Translation gives CASTTGPYEQYF.

This chain uses TRBV7-6 with TRBJ2-3, with 8 bases fitting TRBD2. This CDR3 contains 16 residues. Germline V gives CDR1 SGHVS, CDR2 FNYEAQ. After removal of 5 bases from V and 2 bases from J, the junction contained 9 bases not matched to a gene. CDR3 region: CASSPRLASHTDTQYF. The CDR3 nucleotides are TGTGCCAGCAGCCCCCGACTAGCGTCCCACACAGATACGCAGTATTTT.

The V gene is TRBV7-9, the J gene TRBJ2-3; 11 bases are shared with TRBD2. V shed 4 bases, J shed 6 bases, and the junction held 6 bases outside the gene matches. The CDR3 extends over 15 amino acids. Germline V CDR1 and CDR2: SEHNR, FQNEAQ (reference sequence). This CDR3 is CASSSLAGGPDTQYF. The CDR3 DNA is TGTGCCAGCAGCTCCTTAGCGGGGGGGCCGGATACGCAGTATTTT.

The rearrangement joins TRBV6-1 to TRBJ1-5; D unresolved. CDR1 is MNHNS and CDR2 is SASEGT in the germline V gene. CDR3 length: 16 residues. V was shortened by 2 bases and J by 7 bases, with 18 bases between the two germline ends. CDR3 DNA: TGTGCCAGCAGTGAACGGGCCCTCGCGGTGACGCAGCCCCAGCATTTT. Protein product: CASSERALAVTQPQHF.

This clone has more than one count but fewer than ten. This sequence joins TRBV5-6 and TRBJ1-3; 10 bases line up with TRBD1. J was trimmed by 2 bases and V by 1 base; bases with no gene match: 6. The CDR3 loop spans 17 amino acids. From germline, CDR1 is SGHDT and CDR2 YYEEEE. DNA for the CDR3: TGTGCCAGCAGCTTGCCTGGGACAGGGGCCACTGGAAACACCATATATTTT. It translates to CASSLPGTGATGNTIYF.

This clone was counted once. The rearrangement joins TRBV29-1 to TRBJ2-7; 10 nucleotides align to TRBD1. In germline, CDR1 is SQVTM, CDR2 ANQGSEA. The CDR3 length is 12 residues. V was clipped by 7 bases and J by 6 bases; unmatched bases: 6. This CDR3 is CSAGTGVGEQYF. The CDR3 nucleotides are TGCAGCGCTGGGACAGGGGTAGGCGAGCAGTACTTC.

The V and J genes are TRBV28 and TRBJ1-3; 9 bases match TRBD1. J was trimmed by 2 bases and V by 4 bases; bases with no gene match: 3. This CDR3 comprises 15 residues. Germline-derived CDR1 and CDR2 are MDHEN and SYDVKM. CDR3 in amino acids: CASSSYRGPGNTIYF. Here the CDR3 DNA reads TGTGCCAGCAGTTCATACAGGGGGCCTGGAAACACCATATATTTT.